Listed below are T cell receptor beta chains from one sample, sequenced in a study of blood T cells in healthy people across ages. TCRdb re-called the 5' RACE reads with MiXCR, one entry per CDR3 protein. This table has under 1 million distinct CDR3 sequences, 44% appearing once. What was sequenced was blood. The receptors come from a man between 60 and 70 years old in good health. Each CDR3 is given without its conserved first and last residue. D genes are given only for firm matches.

v_gene,j_gene,d_gene,CDR3aa
TRBV7-2,TRBJ2-1,-,ASSAGANYNEQF
TRBV5-1,TRBJ2-7,-,ASSFSGAYEQY
TRBV5-1,TRBJ2-3,TRBD1,ASSLAVGQGAWDTQY
TRBV11-2,TRBJ2-1,TRBD2,AARTSGRNEQF
TRBV4-3,TRBJ1-2,TRBD1,ASSPRDRSSNYGYT
TRBV3-1,TRBJ2-1,TRBD1,ASSPPNRGNEQF
TRBV2,TRBJ1-4,-,ASSQWDGGKEKLF
TRBV20-1,TRBJ2-3,-,SARGRGGTDTQY
TRBV11-3,TRBJ2-1,-,ASSLAGSGKYEQF
TRBV29-1,TRBJ2-2,-,SVWDSGIGELF
TRBV30,TRBJ2-5,-,AWSVFQETQY
TRBV7-9,TRBJ1-2,-,ASSLDLGGYT
TRBV5-4,TRBJ2-5,TRBD2,ASSWGAGGDETQY
TRBV15,TRBJ2-1,-,ATSPKTWPSYNEQF
TRBV20-1,TRBJ2-7,-,SARDWQGAYEQY
TRBV12-3/TRBV12-4,TRBJ2-7,-,ASSTSGPASSYEQY
TRBV9,TRBJ2-5,TRBD2,ASSLSGGGGGQETQY
TRBV20-1,TRBJ2-1,-,SVRDSGRFYNEQF
TRBV20-1,TRBJ2-5,-,SARMALTQY
TRBV30,TRBJ2-3,-,AWRGDWADTQY
TRBV3-1,TRBJ1-1,-,ASRGFMNTEAF
TRBV14,TRBJ1-2,-,ASSPELTVRGYT
TRBV5-5,TRBJ2-7,TRBD1,ASSLRDRGPSYEQY
TRBV6-2/TRBV6-3,TRBJ1-1,TRBD1,ASSSRGQGAVEAF
TRBV28,TRBJ2-7,-,ASSQWGARYEQY
TRBV3-1,TRBJ2-5,-,ASSQDIRTQY
TRBV7-8,-,-,ASSWGTHQETQF
TRBV2,TRBJ2-7,TRBD1,ASSDRGRIYEQY
TRBV10-3,TRBJ2-7,-,AISGDSYEQY
TRBV12-3/TRBV12-4,TRBJ2-5,TRBD1,ASSWQGARETQY
TRBV27,TRBJ1-1,TRBD1,ASSLGTGWTEAF
TRBV6-1,TRBJ2-7,-,ASSEAARAALSYEQY
TRBV6-5,TRBJ1-2,TRBD1,ASSYAGGDNYGYT
TRBV20-1,TRBJ2-5,-,SAPAGGETQY
TRBV5-1,TRBJ2-7,TRBD1,ASSWRSRDRGYEQY
TRBV7-2,TRBJ2-1,TRBD2,ASSLPAGTVGEQF
TRBV7-2,TRBJ1-2,TRBD1,ASSLDRGDGYT
TRBV20-1,TRBJ1-2,-,SARTNYGYT
TRBV2,TRBJ2-1,TRBD2,ASSGTSGGADEQF
TRBV18,TRBJ2-7,-,ASSPQHESGQY
TRBV5-1,TRBJ2-6,-,ASRASEANVLT
TRBV20-1,TRBJ1-4,TRBD1,SAIGQGVSNEKLF
TRBV6-2/TRBV6-3,TRBJ2-7,-,ASSYRLDQPPYEQY
TRBV2,TRBJ2-1,TRBD2,ASRGLRGGSYNEQF
TRBV30,TRBJ2-5,-,AWGQSRETQY
TRBV3-1,TRBJ2-7,-,ASSQDALAHNEQY
TRBV4-3,TRBJ2-5,-,ASSQDLARDGETQY
TRBV4-3,TRBJ2-6,-,ASSYTRTDSGANVLT
TRBV20-1,TRBJ1-1,-,SANFGGRVTEAF
TRBV7-2,TRBJ2-7,-,ASSPGRSEPYEQY
TRBV12-3/TRBV12-4,TRBJ1-4,-,ASRLGEKLF
TRBV18,TRBJ2-7,-,ASSPLGLSREQY
TRBV20-1,TRBJ1-5,TRBD1,SAQQGGDNQPQH
TRBV29-1,-,-,SVASSTGGEQY
TRBV27,TRBJ2-7,TRBD1,ASRQTGAYEQY
TRBV20-1,TRBJ2-3,-,SAGGGGTDTQY
TRBV5-5,TRBJ2-1,TRBD2,ASSLEGLAGGGNEQF